Below, 19 T cell receptor beta chains from the same sample are listed, as sequenced in a study of patients and donors after allogeneic stem cell transplantation. TCRdb re-called the RT-PCR reads through MiXCR, storing one row per CDR3 protein. Among about 960,000 distinct CDR3 sequences listed, about a sixth were seen once. Material for sequencing was blood, either unsorted or a sorted T cell fraction (not recorded which). The receptors were gathered from a human donor who was either an allogeneic HSCT recipient or a stem cell or donor lymphocyte infusion donor (not recorded which). It is not recorded whose cells these are; they may come from a transplant donor.

The chain is built from TRBV30 and TRBJ2-7; 7 nucleotides agree with TRBD1. The V gene's germline CDR1 is GTSNPN and CDR2 SVGIG (reference sequence). Trimming at V came to 1 base and at J to 2 bases, leaving 5 bases not matched to a gene. The CDR3 covers 14 residues. CDR3 in DNA: TGTGCCTGGAGTGAAGGGGGCCGACCCTACGAGCAGTACTTC. This gives the protein CAWSEGGRPYEQYF.

In its sample, this clonotype was seen a few times. The rearrangement joins TRBV5-6 to TRBJ2-7, with TRBD2 identical over 13 bases. V shed 9 bases and J 4 bases; nucleotides not matched to a gene: 10. Germline V gene data show CDR1 as SGHDT and CDR2 as YYEEEE. This CDR3 contains 15 residues. DNA for the CDR3: TGTGCCACCAGAGTACTAGCGGGAGGGCCTTACGAGCAGTACTTC. This sequence encodes CATRVLAGGPYEQYF.

This clonotype was seen a handful of times. The chain combines TRBV12-3 or TRBV12-4 with TRBJ2-1; D tentatively fits TRBD1 or TRBD2 (5 bases each). The CDR3 sequence is 16 residues long. The V gene lost 4 bases and the J gene lost 0 bases, with 13 bases spanning the gap. CDR3 in amino acids: CASSSWGLGSYNEQFF. As DNA, the CDR3 is TGTGCCAGCAGTTCTTGGGGGTTAGGCTCCTACAATGAGCAGTTCTTC.

The CDR3 DNA sequence: TGTGCCAGCACCAAAGCGGCAGATCTCTATGGCTACACCTTC. It translates to CASTKAADLYGYTF. This sequence joins TRBV6-2 or TRBV6-3 and TRBJ1-2; D uncertain. Germline V CDR1 and CDR2: MNHEY, SVGEGT. With 7 bases removed from V and 4 bases from J, the gap between germline ends came to 16 bases. The CDR3 has 14 amino acids.

The table lists this clonotype with a few counts. The J gene is TRBJ2-3, the V gene TRBV5-1; D not resolved. The germline gives CDR1 SGHRS, CDR2 YFSETQ. V lost 0 bases and J lost 6, with 11 bases in between. The CDR3 has 14 residues. The CDR3 DNA reads TGCGCCAGCAGCTTGGAACTTCGTGGGGATACGCAGTATTTT. Translated, it gives CASSLELRGDTQYF.

The chain recombines TRBV14 with TRBJ2-1; 8 nucleotides line up with TRBD2. The V segment lost 3 bases and the J segment 7 bases; nucleotides outside the gene matches: 8. This CDR3 has 15 amino acids. Looked up from germline, CDR1 is SGHDN and CDR2 is FVKESK. CDR3 region: CASSQGGGRTNEQFF. CDR3 nucleotide sequence: TGTGCCAGCAGCCAGGGAGGCGGGAGGACAAATGAGCAGTTCTTC.

This chain joins TRBV7-2 and TRBJ2-3; 9 nucleotides match TRBD2. V was pared by 0 bases and J by 6 bases, with 7 bases of the junction left unmatched. The CDR3 loop spans 16 amino acids. Germline V gives CDR1 SGHTA, CDR2 FQGNSA. CDR3 amino acids: CASSLASGGRGDTQYF. CDR3 nucleotide sequence: TGTGCCAGCAGCTTAGCCAGCGGGGGGCGAGGGGATACGCAGTATTTT. Based on the CDR3 plus reference TRBV7-2 and TRBJ2-3, the full variable domain is GAGVSQSPSNKVTEKGKDVELRCDPISGHTALYWYRQSLGQGLEFLIYFQGNSAPDKSGLPSDRFSAERTGGSVSTLTIQRTQQEDSAVYLCASSLASGGRGDTQYFGPGTRLTVL.

The chain has TRBV5-6 and TRBJ1-2; 9 nucleotides align to TRBD1. The CDR3 covers 15 residues. Germline CDR1 reads SGHDT; CDR2 reads YYEEEE. With V trimmed by 4 bases and J by 6 bases, 10 bases remained unmatched. Here the CDR3 DNA reads TGTGCCAGCAGCATAATATCCGGGACAGGGAATGGCTACACCTTC. It codes for CASSIISGTGNGYTF. The whole variable domain, remainder taken from reference TRBV5-6 and TRBJ1-2, is DAGVTQSPTHLIKTRGQQVTLRCSPKSGHDTVSWYQQALGQGPQFIFQYYEEEERQRGNFPDRFSGHQFPNYSSELNVNALLLGDSALYLCASSIISGTGNGYTFGSGTRLTVV.

This chain connects TRBV6-1 to TRBJ2-7, with TRBD2 matching 12 bases. CDR3 length: 17 amino acids. Germline CDR1 reads MNHNS; CDR2 reads SASEGT. V was clipped by 7 bases and J by 0 bases; unmatched bases: 10. For the CDR3, the DNA is TGTGCCAGCAATCTCGGGGCTAGCGGGGGGGGCTCCTACGAGCAGTACTTC. This encodes CASNLGASGGGSYEQYF.

This clonotype was seen a few times. V is TRBV5-1 and J is TRBJ1-1, with a weak D call TRBD1 (5 bases). The ends were cut back, 1 base at V and 3 bases at J, with 10 bases in the middle. Per the germline V gene, CDR1 is SGHRS and CDR2 is YFSETQ. The CDR3 has 14 amino acids. This CDR3 reads CASSLFGRDTEAFF. In DNA form, the CDR3 reads TGCGCCAGCAGCTTGTTCGGCAGGGACACTGAAGCTTTCTTT.

V and J are TRBV24-1 and TRBJ2-5; D remains unclear. V was pared by 4 bases and J by 0 bases, with 8 bases between. Germline V lookup: CDR1 KGHDR, CDR2 SFDVKD. The CDR3 is made up of 14 amino acids. CDR3 nucleotide sequence: TGTGCCACCAGTGAAGGGCGGTACCAAGAGACCCAGTACTTC. Translated: CATSEGRYQETQYF.

This clonotype was observed a handful of times. The chain links TRBV12-3 or TRBV12-4 to TRBJ1-1; possible D gene TRBD1, 5 bases. The ends were cut back, 2 bases at V and 10 bases at J, with 14 bases in the middle. This CDR3 spans 13 amino acids. The CDR3: CASSLRSGGGAFF. The CDR3 nucleotides are TGTGCCAGCAGTTTACGGTCCGGGGGGGGAGCTTTCTTT.

Only a few counts were recorded for this clonotype. The gene calls are TRBV5-1 and TRBJ2-3, with D possibly TRBD1 on 5 matching bases. Germline V gene sequence: CDR1 SGHRS, CDR2 YFSETQ. The CDR3 covers 15 residues. With 2 bases removed from V and 4 bases from J, the gap between germline ends came to 14 bases. CDR3 in DNA: TGCGCCAGCAGCTTCCCGCCAGACAGTTCAGATACGCAGTATTTT. It yields the protein CASSFPPDSSDTQYF.

The chain uses TRBV7-2 and TRBJ1-2; D is perhaps TRBD1 (5 bases). The CDR3 has 15 amino acids. CDR1 and CDR2 (germline): SGHTA, FQGNSA. V was trimmed by 4 bases and J by 0 bases, leaving 12 bases between them. The CDR3 DNA follows: TGTGCCAGCAGCTCCGTTGACAGACCTAACTATGGCTACACCTTC. This gives the protein CASSSVDRPNYGYTF.

The chain recombines TRBV6-5 with TRBJ2-2; D is perhaps TRBD1 (6 bases). Germline CDR1 reads MNHEY; CDR2 reads SVGAGI. CDR3 size: 16 residues. V was clipped by 0 bases and J by 7 bases, with 15 bases between them. This chain's CDR3 is CASSYSFRLGHGELFF. CDR3 nucleotide sequence: TGTGCCAGCAGTTACTCGTTCAGGTTGGGACACGGGGAGCTGTTTTTT.

The V call is TRBV6-5, the J call TRBJ2-3, with TRBD2 matching 8 bases. The V segment lost 4 bases and the J segment 4 bases; nucleotides outside the gene matches: 7. Germline CDR1 MNHEY, CDR2 SVGAGI. CDR3 length equals 15 residues. The CDR3 spells CASSSRGLDPDTQYF. The CDR3 DNA is TGTGCCAGCAGTTCCAGGGGACTAGATCCAGATACGCAGTATTTT.

J is TRBJ2-2 and V is TRBV5-5; 8 bases agree with TRBD1. V shed 0 bases and J 0 bases; nucleotides not matched to a gene: 7. The CDR3 is 18 residues long. CDR1 SGHKS and CDR2 YYEKEE come from the germline V gene (reference sequence). The CDR3 bases are TGTGCCAGCAGCTTGGAAATCCCGGGACAGGCGAACACCGGGGAGCTGTTTTTT. Translating gives CASSLEIPGQANTGELFF.

The chain has TRBV7-9 and TRBJ2-7; 14 positions agree with TRBD2. The CDR3 is made up of 15 amino acids. CDR1 is SEHNR and CDR2 is FQNEAQ in the germline V gene (reference sequence). V lost 5 bases and J lost 9; bases outside the gene matches: 9. The CDR3: CASSIGIGTSGGQYF. CDR3 DNA: TGTGCCAGCAGCATAGGAATAGGGACTAGCGGGGGGCAGTACTTC.

This clonotype was seen at least ten times. The chain uses TRBV12-3 or TRBV12-4 and TRBJ1-3; 7 nucleotides align to TRBD1. The V and J ends lost 5 bases and 0 bases, in that order; junction bases with no gene match: 4. CDR3 size: 15 residues. The CDR3 DNA reads as TGTGCCAGCAGTCGGCGGGACAGCTCTGGAAACACCATATATTTT. This translates into CASSRRDSSGNTIYF.